The clone carrying this TCR beta chain was counted only a few times. Arm-PCR of CDR3 regions with iRepertoire HTBI primers generated TCR beta libraries. In the study's own analysis: Across the samples, identification revealed some 64 TRBV and 14 TRBJ segments. TCRdb re-derived calls from the multiplex PCR reads in MiXCR, one entry per CDR3 protein. These V and J calls derive from TCRdb rather than the authors' analysis. The sample lists 600,000 to 650,000 distinct CDR3 sequences, under 20% seen once, with about 17% in the top ten. The data were taken from a study of regulatory T cells in long-lasting Graves disease. The time point was: newly diagnosed GD, antithyroid drugs for less than 3 months. The TCR library was prepared using RNA isolated from PBMCs. Patients came through an endocrinology department, and that department was in Xi'an, China. This same sample was also part of a study on T cells in Graves' hyperthyroidism and ophthalmopathy.

The specimen comprised peripheral blood mononuclear cells (PBMCs), sampled at new diagnosis, from a patient treated with antithyroid drugs. The sequence was obtained from a woman aged 30 to 39 with Graves disease.

The DNA for the CDR3 is TGTGCCAGCAGCCAGGCTCGACTTGGACGGGGTCTCTTCAATGAGCAGTTCTTC. Translating it yields CASSQARLGRGLFNEQFF. This chain links TRBV3-1 with TRBJ2-1; D might be TRBD2 (5 bases). Trimming pared 3 bases from V and 6 bases from J, leaving 24 bases between. Looked up from germline, CDR1 is LGHDT and CDR2 is YNNKEL (reference sequence). The CDR3 spans 18 residues.